The 25 T cell receptor beta chains in this list originate from one sample, sequenced in a study of cytomegalovirus exposure and HLA in healthy donors. In the PCR, 60 Vbeta and 13 Jbeta primers were used. Measured with immunoSEQ multiplex PCR; TCRdb has only the in-frame clones, and not every one. Of about 250,000 clones listed, under 80% are singletons. Material: PBMCs. Receptor source: a female donor in good health and CMV-seronegative.

This clone was seen only a few times. The V gene is TRBV6-5, the J gene TRBJ2-1, with 8 positions matching TRBD2. The CDR3 has 16 residues. The germline CDR1 and CDR2 sequences are MNHEY and SVGAGI. V dropped 0 bases and J dropped 1; count of bases not matched to a gene: 2. The CDR3 reads CASSYSAGGSYNEQFF. The CDR3 DNA reads as TGTGCCAGCAGTTACTCGGCGGGGGGTTCCTACAATGAGCAGTTCTTC.

The rearrangement uses TRBV12-5 and TRBJ1-1, with D unclear. The CDR3 consists of 18 residues. Looked up from germline, CDR1 is LGHNT and CDR2 is FRNRAP. Trimming pared 0 bases from V and 1 base from J, leaving 18 bases between. The CDR3 sequence: CASGLVLPLTGSNTEAFF. The CDR3 DNA reads as TGTGCTAGTGGTTTGGTACTCCCTCTGACGGGTTCGAACACTGAAGCTTTCTTT.

The gene calls are TRBV6-6 and TRBJ1-4, with 11 bases fitting TRBD1. The length of the CDR3 is 14 residues. With V trimmed by 4 bases and J by 7 bases, 2 bases remained unmatched. The germline gives CDR1 MNHNY, CDR2 SVGAGI (reference sequence). CDR3 DNA: TGTGCCAGCAGTTTTGGGACAGGGGGTGAAAAACTGTTTTTT. Encoded protein: CASSFGTGGEKLFF.

A single count supports this clone. V gene TRBV27 combines with J gene TRBJ1-6; 7 nucleotides agree with TRBD1. Germline lookup yields CDR1 MNHEY and CDR2 SMNVEV (reference sequence). Germline trimming cut 5 bases from V and 8 bases from J; bases unmatched to any gene: 12. CDR3 length: 16 amino acids. CDR3 sequence (DNA): TGTGCCAGCAGTCCCACAGGGGCGGGTTTTTATTCACCCCTCCACTTT. Amino acids: CASSPTGAGFYSPLHF.

Points on this clone: This sample also contains other DNA sequences that code for the same CDR3. V usage is TRBV27 and J usage is TRBJ2-3; D remains unclear. Germline V gene lookup returns CDR1 MNHEY and CDR2 SMNVEV (reference sequence). The CDR3 consists of 12 residues. V was clipped by 5 bases and J by 0 bases, with 3 bases between them. DNA for the CDR3: TGTGCCAGCAGTCCAAGCACAGATACGCAGTATTTT. Translated, it gives CASSPSTDTQYF.

A few counts support this clone. The chain combines TRBV2 with TRBJ1-5; 7 nucleotides agree with TRBD1. The germline V gene encodes CDR1 SNHLY and CDR2 FYNNEI. J lost 8 bases, V lost 4 bases, and 14 bases had no gene match. CDR3 length equals 16 residues. The CDR3 region is CASSAGREEGAKPQHF. The DNA for the CDR3 is TGTGCCAGCAGTGCCGGCCGTGAGGAGGGGGCCAAGCCCCAGCATTTT.

The V call is TRBV4-1, the J call TRBJ2-2, with D unresolved. The ends were cut back, 1 base at V and 7 bases at J, with 10 bases in the middle. The CDR3 has 14 residues. Germline loops: CDR1 MGHRA, CDR2 YSYEKL. The CDR3 here is CASSQARIFGELFF. As DNA, the CDR3 is TGCGCCAGCAGCCAAGCGAGAATATTCGGGGAGCTGTTTTTT.

The V and J genes are TRBV10-3 and TRBJ1-2, with D perhaps matching TRBD1 (6 bases). Trimming took 8 bases from V and 2 from J, leaving 18 bases between them. Per the germline V gene, CDR1 is ENHRY and CDR2 is SYGVKD. CDR3 size: 15 residues. The CDR3 DNA sequence: TGTGCCATCCCTCTCCGGGACACGGAGAACTATGGCTACACCTTC. This encodes CAIPLRDTENYGYTF.

This chain joins TRBV29-1 and TRBJ2-2; D may be TRBD2 (6 bases). The V gene lost 7 bases and the J gene lost 5 bases, with 17 bases spanning the gap. The CDR3 consists of 14 residues. CDR1 is SQVTM, CDR2 ANQGSEA, per germline. The CDR3 sequence: CSALAGTATGELFF. CDR3 DNA sequence: TGCAGCGCACTTGCCGGGACTGCGACCGGGGAGCTGTTTTTT.

This clone has only one observation. The V and J genes are TRBV5-4 and TRBJ2-5; D is uncertain. Germline assignment: CDR1 SGHNT and CDR2 YYREEE (reference sequence). The CDR3 spans 15 residues. V lost 3 bases to trimming and J lost 1 base, with 13 bases between them. This CDR3 reads CASSSSVRPQETQYF. DNA of the CDR3: TGTGCCAGCAGCTCGTCCGTCCGTCCCCAAGAGACCCAGTACTTC. Complete variable domain (other parts from reference TRBV5-4 and TRBJ2-5): ETGVTQSPTHLIKTRGQQVTLRCSSQSGHNTVSWYQQALGQGPQFIFQYYREEENGRGNFPPRFSGLQFPNYSSELNVNALELDDSALYLCASSSSVRPQETQYFGPGTRLLVL.

This clone was recorded once. The identical CDR3 is also encoded by other nucleotide sequences in the sample. CDR3 residues: CASSEAGGTDTQYF. CDR3 DNA: TGTGCCAGCAGTGAAGCGGGAGGCACAGATACGCAGTATTTT. The chain couples TRBV6-4 to TRBJ2-3, with 8 bases identical to TRBD2. The V and J ends lost 3 bases and 1 base, in that order; junction bases with no gene match: 0. In germline, CDR1 is MRHNA, CDR2 SNTAGT. The CDR3 spans 14 residues.

This chain connects TRBV7-8 to TRBJ2-7; 7 nucleotides align to TRBD1. Germline V gives CDR1 SGHVS, CDR2 FQNEAQ. The trim removed 1 base at V and 1 base at J, leaving 4 bases unmatched. The CDR3 is 15 amino acids. This chain's CDR3 is CASSLVQGSSYEQYF. The CDR3 DNA reads as TGTGCCAGCAGCTTAGTACAGGGGAGTTCCTACGAGCAGTACTTC.

The V and J genes are TRBV5-8 and TRBJ2-5; 10 nucleotides match TRBD2. Trimming removed 0 bases from V and 5 bases from J; junction bases left unmatched: 4. From germline, CDR1 is SGHTS and CDR2 YDEGEE. The CDR3 contains 15 residues. The CDR3 here is CASSLGLAGDETQYF. The CDR3 region has the DNA TGTGCCAGCAGCTTGGGTCTAGCGGGAGACGAGACCCAGTACTTC.

V usage is TRBV10-3 and J usage is TRBJ2-7; D unresolved. Trimming stripped 0 bases from V and 2 bases from J, with 11 bases between. This CDR3 has 15 amino acids. CDR1 and CDR2 from the germline V gene are ENHRY and SYGVKD. The CDR3 sequence is CAISESNGRTYEQYF. The CDR3 DNA reads as TGTGCCATCAGTGAGTCGAATGGCAGAACCTACGAGCAGTACTTC.

The chain has TRBV2 and TRBJ1-1; 7 positions agree with TRBD1. Germline trimming cut 6 bases from V and 5 bases from J; bases unmatched to any gene: 0. Germline loops: CDR1 SNHLY, CDR2 FYNNEI. The CDR3 is made up of 11 amino acids. DNA for the CDR3: TGTGCCAGCAGACAGGGGACTGAAGCTTTCTTT. Protein: CASRQGTEAFF.

The J gene is TRBJ1-1, the V gene TRBV28, with D perhaps TRBD1 (5 bases). The V end was cut by 0 bases, the J end by 11 bases, with 10 bases between. Germline V gene sequence: CDR1 MDHEN, CDR2 SYDVKM. There are 12 residues in the CDR3. The CDR3 here is CASSLWEGPAFF. DNA for the CDR3: TGTGCCAGCAGTTTATGGGAGGGGCCGGCTTTCTTT.

The rearrangement uses TRBV7-8 and TRBJ2-3; TRBD2 matches at 8 bases. Germline V gene lookup returns CDR1 SGHVS and CDR2 FQNEAQ. CDR3 length equals 16 residues. Trimming cost V 3 bases and J 3 bases; bases outside gene matches: 8. CDR3 loop: CASSFQTSAFTDTQYF. The CDR3, as DNA: TGTGCCAGCAGCTTTCAGACTAGCGCATTTACAGATACGCAGTATTTT.

J is TRBJ1-1 and V is TRBV4-1; 7 nucleotides line up with TRBD1. The trim removed 3 bases at V and 2 bases at J, leaving 6 bases unmatched. CDR3 length equals 15 residues. Germline V gene data show CDR1 as MGHRA and CDR2 as YSYEKL. This chain's CDR3 is CASSQIGTANTEAFF. The CDR3 DNA follows: TGCGCCAGCAGCCAGATCGGGACAGCTAACACTGAAGCTTTCTTT.

This clone was seen just once. The DNA of the CDR3 is TGTGCCAGCAGCCGCCAGACAGGGCGCAATGAGCAGTTCTTC. Translating it yields CASSRQTGRNEQFF. The V gene is TRBV5-6, the J gene TRBJ2-1; TRBD1 aligns across 7 bases. Trimming at V came to 4 bases and at J to 6 bases, leaving 7 bases not matched to a gene. Germline loops: CDR1 SGHDT, CDR2 YYEEEE. The CDR3 covers 14 residues.

This chain connects TRBV11-2 to TRBJ2-1; TRBD2 agrees at 10 bases. CDR1 and CDR2 from the germline V gene are SGHAT and FQNNGV. The CDR3 length is 15 residues. V shed 1 base and J 9 bases; nucleotides not matched to a gene: 6. The CDR3 here is CASSLVLAGEGEQFF. DNA for the CDR3: TGTGCCAGCAGCTTAGTCCTAGCGGGAGAGGGTGAGCAGTTCTTC.

This chain connects TRBV2 to TRBJ2-4; 8 bases match TRBD2. After removal of 6 bases from V and 0 bases from J, the junction contained 4 bases not matched to a gene. Germline V gives CDR1 SNHLY, CDR2 FYNNEI. The CDR3 covers 15 residues. CDR3 nucleotides: TGTGCCAGCAGGAGCGGGAGTCAAGCCAAAAACATTCAGTACTTC. This gives the protein CASRSGSQAKNIQYF.

This clone was counted between two and nine times. The chain has TRBV19 and TRBJ1-2; 7 bases agree with TRBD1. Per the germline V gene, CDR1 is LNHDA and CDR2 is SQIVND (reference sequence). Losses at the gene ends were 6 bases for V and 0 bases for J; bases not matched to a gene: 7. CDR3 length: 15 residues. The CDR3 spells CASSPPGQTNYGYTF. The CDR3 DNA follows: TGTGCCAGTAGCCCACCGGGACAGACTAACTATGGCTACACCTTC.

This clone was found a few times. The chain employs TRBV5-1 and TRBJ2-1, with TRBD2 matching over 7 bases. The CDR3 sequence is 16 residues long. Germline CDR1 and CDR2: SGHRS and YFSETQ. J lost 4 bases, V lost 4 bases, and 11 bases had no gene match. CDR3 protein: CASSLGMAGEYNEQFF. DNA of the CDR3: TGCGCCAGCAGCCTGGGGATGGCGGGGGAATACAATGAGCAGTTCTTC.

This clone showed up just once. The chain has TRBV7-9 and TRBJ2-7; 7 bases fit TRBD1. The CDR3 runs to 15 residues. Germline CDR1 is SEHNR and CDR2 is FQNEAQ (reference sequence). The V and J ends lost 5 bases and 0 bases, in that order; junction bases with no gene match: 7. This chain's CDR3 is CASSPGQVLSYEQYF. The DNA of the CDR3 is TGTGCCAGCAGCCCAGGACAGGTGCTCTCCTACGAGCAGTACTTC.

V and J are TRBV6-1 and TRBJ2-1; 9 bases match TRBD2. This CDR3 is 14 amino acids long. Germline V CDR1 and CDR2: MNHNS, SASEGT. Trimming took 6 bases from V and 8 from J; bases not matched to a gene: 8. CDR3 residues: CASSGSGRGDEQFF. CDR3 in DNA: TGTGCCAGCAGCGGTAGCGGGAGAGGGGATGAGCAGTTCTTC.